These 17 T cell receptor beta chains came from one sample sequenced in a study of identical twins. Via MiXCR, TCRdb re-called the 5' RACE reads, giving one row per CDR3 protein. Here the sample spans around 340,000 distinct CDR3 sequences, 9% to 15% being singletons. The same sample was also used in a study of yellow fever vaccine responses in identical twins.

The sequencing input was CD8+ T cells sorted from blood. These receptors all stem from a woman younger than 35 in good health.

This clonotype was seen a handful of times. This sequence joins TRBV3-1 and TRBJ2-7; D not resolved. This CDR3 has 13 residues. CDR1 and CDR2 from the germline V gene are LGHDT and YNNKEL (reference sequence). Trimming pared 1 base from V and 7 bases from J, leaving 11 bases between. The CDR3 nucleotides read TGTGCCAGCAGCCAAGCTCCCCTGAGGGAGCAGTACGTC. Encoded protein: CASSQAPLREQYV.

This clonotype has a count of ten or more. This rearrangement joins TRBV25-1 to TRBJ2-5; D call uncertain. The CDR3 consists of 14 residues. V was clipped by 2 bases and J by 1 base, with 8 bases between them. From germline, CDR1 is MGHDK and CDR2 SYGVNS. The CDR3 sequence is CASSESGFQETQYF. The CDR3 DNA is TGTGCCAGCAGTGAAAGTGGTTTCCAAGAGACCCAGTACTTC.

This clonotype was found a few times. This rearrangement joins TRBV7-9 to TRBJ1-1, with 8 bases matching TRBD1. The CDR3 has 14 residues. From germline, CDR1 is SEHNR and CDR2 FQNEAQ (reference sequence). Trimming took 5 bases from V and 3 from J; bases not matched to a gene: 5. For the CDR3, the DNA is TGTGCCAGCAGCGCAACAGGGGGGGACACTGAAGCTTTCTTT. Protein: CASSATGGDTEAFF.

This clonotype appeared a few times. The rearrangement links TRBV10-3 to TRBJ1-1, with 8 bases matching TRBD1. The V gene's germline CDR1 is ENHRY and CDR2 SYGVKD. This CDR3 contains 15 residues. With 6 bases clipped from V and 2 bases from J, the junction kept 8 bases outside the gene matches. The CDR3 DNA follows: TGTGCCATCAGCCCCCAGGGACAGGTTAACACTGAAGCTTTCTTT. Its translation: CAISPQGQVNTEAFF.

A few counts support this clonotype. The rearrangement joins TRBV27 to TRBJ2-4, with TRBD1 as a possible D gene (5 bases). The CDR3 is made up of 15 amino acids. Trimming took off 1 base at V and 5 bases at J, with 12 bases between the two ends. Germline-derived CDR1 and CDR2 are MNHEY and SMNVEV (reference sequence). This chain's CDR3 is CASSLFQGKENIQYF. The CDR3, as DNA: TGTGCCAGCAGTTTATTCCAGGGAAAGGAAAACATTCAGTACTTC.

The genes are TRBV4-2 and TRBJ2-1, with D tentatively TRBD2 (6 bases). Per germline, CDR1 LGHNA and CDR2 YNFKEQ. With 0 bases removed from V and 13 bases from J, the gap between germline ends came to 16 bases. CDR3 size: 14 residues. CDR3 amino acids: CASSQEIGGLPQFF. The DNA of the CDR3 is TGTGCCAGCAGCCAAGAGATTGGGGGACTGCCTCAGTTCTTC.

The gene calls are TRBV11-2 and TRBJ2-7; 7 bases map to TRBD2. Germline V gene lookup returns CDR1 SGHAT and CDR2 FQNNGV. This CDR3 is built from 16 residues. V was pared by 0 bases and J by 5 bases, with 10 bases of the junction left unmatched. The CDR3, as DNA: TGTGCCAGCAGCTTAGAGTGGGGAGGGCCCGACCACGAGCAGTACTTC. It yields the protein CASSLEWGGPDHEQYF.

This clonotype has a handful of counts. The genes are TRBV3-1 and TRBJ2-1; D not resolved. The CDR3 extends over 13 amino acids. Germline CDR1 reads LGHDT; CDR2 reads YNNKEL (reference sequence). Deletions cut 1 base from V and 3 bases from J, with 4 bases between. CDR3 amino acids: CASSQGDYNEQFF. The CDR3 DNA follows: TGTGCCAGCAGCCAAGGGGACTACAATGAGCAGTTCTTC.

This clonotype came up a few times. The genes are TRBV11-2 and TRBJ2-3, with 9 positions matching TRBD2. The CDR3 totals 17 residues. The V segment lost 2 bases and the J segment 2 bases; nucleotides outside the gene matches: 8. Germline-derived CDR1 and CDR2 are SGHAT and FQNNGV. The CDR3 protein is CASSLLAGASPTDTQYF. CDR3 nucleotides: TGTGCCAGCAGCTTATTAGCGGGAGCTTCTCCCACAGATACGCAGTATTTT.

V and J are TRBV12-3 or TRBV12-4 and TRBJ2-1, with a tentative D call TRBD2 (7 bases). The CDR3 covers 15 residues. Trimming stripped 6 bases from V and 7 bases from J, with 19 bases between. The chain's CDR3 is CASRAEGGALNEQFF. The DNA of the CDR3 is TGTGCCAGCAGGGCAGAGGGGGGGGCTTTAAATGAGCAGTTCTTC.

V is TRBV29-1 and J is TRBJ2-4, with D maybe TRBD1 (5 bases). The V end lost 4 bases, the J end lost 2 bases, and 9 bases lay between the germline ends. The CDR3 totals 13 residues. Germline lookup yields CDR1 SQVTM and CDR2 ANQGSEA. In DNA form, the CDR3 reads TGCAGCGTTGCGGACATCCCCAAAAACATTCAGTACTTC. Translated: CSVADIPKNIQYF.

This clonotype was seen only a few times. The chain has TRBV12-3 or TRBV12-4 and TRBJ1-1; D gene unclear. CDR3 size: 12 residues. V lost 6 bases to trimming and J lost 5 bases, with 10 bases between them. CDR3 residues: CASSRKRTEAFF. In nucleotides, the CDR3 is TGTGCCAGCAGCCGCAAGAGGACTGAAGCTTTCTTT.

In its sample, this clonotype was seen a few times. J is TRBJ1-1 and V is TRBV20-1; tentatively, D is TRBD1 (5 bases). CDR1 DFQATT and CDR2 SNEGSKA come from the germline V gene (reference sequence). Trimming shortened V by 3 bases and J by 0 bases, and 14 bases separated the two germline ends. This CDR3 contains 15 residues. The CDR3 nucleotides are TGCAGTGCTAGTGGTTCCGGGGCAGTGAACACTGAAGCTTTCTTT. The encoded protein is CSASGSGAVNTEAFF.

This clonotype has only one observation. In DNA, the CDR3 is TGTGCCAGCCGAAGATACCAGGGGAACACTGAAGCTTTCTTT. This codes for CASRRYQGNTEAFF. The chain is built from TRBV13 and TRBJ1-1, with D maybe TRBD1 (5 bases). V was trimmed by 8 bases and J by 1 base, leaving 14 bases between them. CDR3 length: 14 amino acids. CDR1 is PRHDT and CDR2 is FYEKMQ in the germline V gene (reference sequence). Drawing the rest from reference TRBV13 and TRBJ1-1, the complete variable domain is AAGVIQSPRHLIKEKRETATLKCYPIPRHDTVYWYQQGPGQDPQFLISFYEKMQSDKGSIPDRFSAQQFSDYHSELNMSSLELGDSALYFCASRRYQGNTEAFFGQGTRLTVV.

J is TRBJ2-1 and V is TRBV10-2; the match to TRBD2 covers 7 bases. The CDR3 loop spans 12 amino acids. Germline trimming cut 8 bases from V and 8 bases from J; bases unmatched to any gene: 6. Germline V lookup: CDR1 WSHSY, CDR2 SAAADI. DNA of the CDR3: TGCGCCAGCCGGACTAGTTGGCATGAGCAGTTCTTC. Amino acids: CASRTSWHEQFF.

This clonotype was found a few times. The rearrangement uses TRBV6-4 and TRBJ2-1; 10 nucleotides line up with TRBD2. The trim removed 5 bases at V and 12 bases at J, leaving 13 bases unmatched. The CDR3 has 15 residues. Germline values: CDR1 MRHNA, CDR2 SNTAGT. The CDR3 region has the DNA TGTGCCAGCAGTCCCGACGGGAGCGGGGGGGACGGGCAGTTCTTC. Protein product: CASSPDGSGGDGQFF.

The rearrangement links TRBV5-1 to TRBJ1-3; D is unresolved. The germline V gene encodes CDR1 SGHRS and CDR2 YFSETQ. V was cut by 0 bases and J by 0 bases, with 7 bases left in between. This CDR3 contains 15 residues. The CDR3: CASSLGRISGNTIYF. As DNA, the CDR3 is TGCGCCAGCAGCTTGGGACGTATCTCTGGAAACACCATATATTTT.